A single sample is the source of the 30 T cell receptor beta chains below, sequenced in a study of cytomegalovirus exposure and HLA in healthy donors. Vbeta (60) and Jbeta (13) primers were used in the PCR. Using immunoSEQ multiplex PCR, the repertoire was profiled, and TCRdb retains in-frame clones only, with some absent. The sample has 90,000 to 100,000 clones, around two thirds seen once. The sample comprised PBMCs. These receptors came from a man aged 30 to 39 in good health and CMV-seronegative.

This chain uses TRBV7-2 with TRBJ2-3, with 7 nucleotides matching TRBD2. Trimming took 2 bases from V and 5 from J; bases not matched to a gene: 10. Per germline, CDR1 SGHTA and CDR2 FQGNSA. This CDR3 contains 16 residues. CDR3 nucleotide sequence: TGTGCCAGCAGCTTACTAAGCGGGGCGTGGGTAGATACGCAGTATTTT. This translates into CASSLLSGAWVDTQYF. Looking up the rest from reference TRBV7-2 and TRBJ2-3 gives the full variable domain: GAGVSQSPSNKVTEKGKDVELRCDPISGHTALYWYRQSLGQGLEFLIYFQGNSAPDKSGLPSDRFSAERTGGSVSTLTIQRTQQEDSAVYLCASSLLSGAWVDTQYFGPGTRLTVL.

This clone was observed a handful of times. The chain recombines TRBV19 with TRBJ2-3; no clear D gene. The CDR3 is made up of 14 amino acids. Deletions cut 0 bases from V and 0 bases from J, with 4 bases between. Germline assignment: CDR1 LNHDA and CDR2 SQIVND (reference sequence). CDR3 in amino acids: CASSIDFSTDTQYF. The CDR3 DNA sequence: TGTGCCAGTAGTATAGACTTTAGCACAGATACGCAGTATTTT.

In regard to this clone: Relative to the germline gene, one junction end is altered; a read error may explain this. This chain's CDR3 is CSSSLYGGMEYTIYF. Here the CDR3 DNA reads TGTTCCAGCAGCTTATACGGGGGAATGGAATACACCATATATTTT. The chain has TRBV7-9 and TRBJ1-3, with TRBD1 as a possible D gene (5 bases). Germline V gives CDR1 SEHNR, CDR2 FQNEAQ (reference sequence). There are 15 residues in the CDR3.

This chain connects TRBV6-1 to TRBJ2-7; D is undetermined. V was pared by 0 bases and J by 3 bases, with 15 bases between. The CDR3 covers 16 residues. CDR1 and CDR2 from the germline V gene are MNHNS and SASEGT. For the CDR3, the DNA is TGTGCCAGCAGTGAAGCCATGTCCCGGTCGGGCTACGAGCAGTACTTC. Translating it yields CASSEAMSRSGYEQYF.

In its sample, this clone was seen a few times. V usage is TRBV5-1 and J usage is TRBJ2-1; D ambiguous. Germline V CDR1 and CDR2: SGHRS, YFSETQ. Trimming removed 0 bases at V and 9 bases at J, with 7 bases between. The CDR3 spans 12 residues. CDR3 in DNA: TGCGCCAGCAGCTTGGTTGGGCTTGAGCAGTTCTTC. Translated, it gives CASSLVGLEQFF.

The chain employs TRBV15 and TRBJ2-3, with no clear D. Germline V gives CDR1 LNHNV, CDR2 YYDKDF (reference sequence). V lost 7 bases to trimming and J lost 7 bases, with 9 bases between them. The CDR3 is 11 amino acids. The CDR3 sequence: CATMGSYTQYF. DNA of the CDR3: TGTGCCACCATGGGCAGCTATACGCAGTATTTT.

This clone was found a few times. The V gene is TRBV30, the J gene TRBJ2-7, with D possibly matching TRBD2 (7 bases). Trimming cost V 4 bases and J 3 bases, with 19 bases left between them. CDR1 GTSNPN and CDR2 SVGIG come from the germline V gene (reference sequence). The CDR3 is 15 residues long. CDR3 sequence reads: CAWNLGGPQGYEQYF. Written as DNA, the CDR3 is TGTGCCTGGAATTTGGGAGGGCCACAGGGCTACGAGCAGTACTTC.

This clone was recorded only once. The V call is TRBV19, the J call TRBJ1-2, with 10 nucleotides matching TRBD1. Per germline, CDR1 LNHDA and CDR2 SQIVND (reference sequence). This CDR3 is 15 amino acids long. V lost 3 bases to trimming and J lost 4 bases; unmatched junction nucleotides: 5. Here the CDR3 DNA reads TGTGCCAGTAGTATGGAGACAGGGGGCGGCTATGGCTACACCTTC. This translates into CASSMETGGGYGYTF. Full variable domain (remainder filled in from reference TRBV19 and TRBJ1-2): DGGITQSPKYLFRKEGQNVTLSCEQNLNHDAMYWYRQDPGQGLRLIYYSQIVNDFQKGDIAEGYSVSREKKESFPLTVTSAQKNPTAFYLCASSMETGGGYGYTFGSGTRLTVV.

The V call is TRBV19, the J call TRBJ2-1; D is unclear. Germline V gene data show CDR1 as LNHDA and CDR2 as SQIVND (reference sequence). There are 13 residues in the CDR3. The V gene lost 6 bases and the J gene lost 7 bases, with 13 bases spanning the gap. The CDR3 sequence: CASRWAGTNEQFF. In nucleotides, the CDR3 is TGTGCCAGTAGGTGGGCAGGTACTAATGAGCAGTTCTTC. Based on the CDR3 plus reference TRBV19 and TRBJ2-1, the full variable domain is DGGITQSPKYLFRKEGQNVTLSCEQNLNHDAMYWYRQDPGQGLRLIYYSQIVNDFQKGDIAEGYSVSREKKESFPLTVTSAQKNPTAFYLCASRWAGTNEQFFGPGTRLTVL.

This clone was seen just once. The chain carries TRBV25-1 and TRBJ1-4, with D tentatively TRBD1 (5 bases). The V gene's germline CDR1 is MGHDK and CDR2 SYGVNS. The CDR3 covers 15 residues. V was cut by 5 bases and J by 0 bases, with 10 bases left in between. DNA of the CDR3: TGTGCCAGCAGTAGGGACTTACCAACTAATGAAAAACTGTTTTTT. Its protein product is CASSRDLPTNEKLFF.

This clone was seen more than once but under ten times. This rearrangement joins TRBV5-1 to TRBJ2-5, with D possibly being TRBD1 (5 bases). The CDR3 spans 12 residues. Germline CDR1 and CDR2: SGHRS and YFSETQ. The ends were cut back, 6 bases at V and 4 bases at J, with 10 bases in the middle. CDR3 amino acids: CASTDSSETQYF. DNA of the CDR3: TGCGCCAGCACCGACAGTTCAGAGACCCAGTACTTC. Full variable domain (remainder filled in from reference TRBV5-1 and TRBJ2-5): KAGVTQTPRYLIKTRGQQVTLSCSPISGHRSVSWYQQTPGQGLQFLFEYFSETQRNKGNFPGRFSGRQFSNSRSEMNVSTLELGDSALYLCASTDSSETQYFGPGTRLLVL.

This chain uses TRBV18 with TRBJ2-7, with 9 nucleotides matching TRBD1. Losses at the gene ends were 4 bases for V and 6 bases for J; bases not matched to a gene: 7. Germline V lookup: CDR1 KGHSH, CDR2 LQKENI. CDR3 length: 14 amino acids. In DNA form, the CDR3 reads TGTGCCAGCTCACGTGGGACAGGGAACACCGAGCAGTACTTC. Translated: CASSRGTGNTEQYF.

The J gene is TRBJ2-7, the V gene TRBV27; D perhaps matches TRBD2 (5 bases). The CDR3 length is 17 residues. V gave up 0 bases and J gave up 4 bases, with 19 bases separating them. Germline V gene data show CDR1 as MNHEY and CDR2 as SMNVEV (reference sequence). As DNA, the CDR3 is TGTGCCAGCAGTTTATCAGCGGAGCCAAGTTATTTTTACGAGCAGTACTTC. Translated: CASSLSAEPSYFYEQYF.

This chain joins TRBV5-6 and TRBJ2-5; TRBD2 is a possible D gene (6 bases). The J call may be mistaken, given a closer DNA end match to TRBJ2-7. Germline V gene data show CDR1 as SGHDT and CDR2 as YYEEEE. The CDR3 spans 16 residues. The CDR3 DNA reads TGTGCCAGCACCCCCCCCCGAGAGCGGGTCTCCTACGAGCAGTACTTC. Its protein product is CASTPPRERVSYEQYF.

The rearrangement uses TRBV5-1 and TRBJ2-3, with 7 positions matching TRBD2. V dropped 6 bases and J dropped 2; count of bases not matched to a gene: 9. CDR3 length equals 15 residues. From germline, CDR1 is SGHRS and CDR2 YFSETQ. The CDR3: CASTSWGTITDTQYF. CDR3 coding DNA: TGCGCCAGCACGTCTTGGGGGACTATCACAGATACGCAGTATTTT.

The chain joins TRBV9 to TRBJ1-2; 10 bases agree with TRBD1. This CDR3 has 15 residues. The germline V gene encodes CDR1 SGDLS and CDR2 YYNGEE. V gave up 0 bases and J gave up 4 bases; unmatched junction bases: 3. This CDR3 reads CASSVGRTGGYGYTF. CDR3 sequence (DNA): TGTGCCAGCAGCGTAGGTCGGACAGGGGGCTATGGCTACACCTTC.

The CDR3 DNA sequence: TGTGCCAGCAGACCGGACAGGGGATCGTCCTCCTACGAGCAGTACTTC. This sequence encodes CASRPDRGSSSYEQYF. The chain employs TRBV6-4 and TRBJ2-7, with TRBD1 matching over 9 bases. The CDR3 has 16 residues. J lost 0 bases, V lost 6 bases, and 9 bases had no gene match. Germline V lookup: CDR1 MRHNA, CDR2 SNTAGT.

The genes are TRBV30 and TRBJ1-1; no clear D. The CDR3 is made up of 13 amino acids. The germline CDR1 and CDR2 sequences are GTSNPN and SVGIG (reference sequence). V dropped 4 bases and J dropped 6 bases, with 15 bases sitting between them. The CDR3 region is CAWISGRAPEAFF. The CDR3 region has the DNA TGTGCCTGGATAAGTGGGAGGGCCCCTGAAGCTTTCTTT. Full variable domain (remainder filled in from reference TRBV30 and TRBJ1-1): SQTIHQWPATLVQPVGSPLSLECTVEGTSNPNLYWYRQAAGRGLQLLFYSVGIGQISSEVPQNLSASRPQDRQFILSSKKLLLSDSGFYLCAWISGRAPEAFFGQGTRLTVV.

This sequence joins TRBV28 and TRBJ1-1; D unresolved. Germline CDR1 MDHEN, CDR2 SYDVKM. V lost 5 bases to trimming and J lost 5 bases, with 18 bases between them. The length of the CDR3 is 15 residues. The CDR3 DNA reads as TGTGCCAGCAGTACCAGATGGGAGGGAAGTACTGAAGCTTTCTTT. Translated, it gives CASSTRWEGSTEAFF.

The rearrangement links TRBV5-1 to TRBJ1-2; 7 positions match TRBD1. The CDR3 length is 15 residues. CDR1 is SGHRS, CDR2 YFSETQ, per germline. J was trimmed by 2 bases and V by 0 bases; bases with no gene match: 4. In DNA, the CDR3 is TGCGCCAGCAGCTTGGCGGGACAGTCAAACTATGGCTACACCTTC. Translation gives CASSLAGQSNYGYTF.

The chain joins TRBV27 to TRBJ2-2; D not resolved. V lost 3 bases to trimming and J lost 6 bases, with 8 bases between them. From germline, CDR1 is MNHEY and CDR2 SMNVEV (reference sequence). The CDR3 is 13 residues long. CDR3: CASSFPNAGELFF. CDR3 bases: TGTGCCAGCAGTTTCCCTAACGCCGGGGAGCTGTTTTTT.

The chain recombines TRBV4-3 with TRBJ2-7; possible D gene TRBD1, 6 bases. The ends were cut back, 2 bases at V and 4 bases at J, with 24 bases in the middle. From germline, CDR1 is LGHNA and CDR2 YSLEER. This CDR3 region has 18 residues. The CDR3 region is CASSQQLRDTPLHYEQYF. DNA for the CDR3: TGCGCCAGCAGCCAACAACTTAGGGACACACCCCTCCATTACGAGCAGTACTTC.

The chain joins TRBV6-4 to TRBJ2-1; 9 bases are shared with TRBD1. The CDR3 sequence is 15 residues long. From germline, CDR1 is MRHNA and CDR2 SNTAGT. J gave up 8 bases and V 2 bases, and 7 bases lay outside the gene matches. CDR3 amino acids: CASSDGGQGWDEQFF. CDR3 DNA sequence: TGTGCCAGCAGTGACGGGGGACAGGGATGGGATGAGCAGTTCTTC.

This clone has more than one count but fewer than ten. This chain uses TRBV6-6 with TRBJ1-2, with 11 positions matching TRBD1. V lost 10 bases to trimming and J lost 7 bases; unmatched junction nucleotides: 5. Germline-derived CDR1 and CDR2 are MNHNY and SVGAGI (reference sequence). The CDR3 consists of 12 residues. The CDR3 protein is CATADRGLGYTF. DNA of the CDR3: TGTGCCACCGCGGACAGGGGGCTTGGCTACACCTTC.

The chain carries TRBV27 and TRBJ2-5; TRBD2 agrees at 12 bases. The last part of the DNA fits TRBJ2-7 better; the J call may be wrong. The germline gives CDR1 MNHEY, CDR2 SMNVEV (reference sequence). The CDR3 totals 15 residues. CDR3 nucleotide sequence: TGTGCCAGCAGTTTCCGGACTAGCGGGAACTACGAGCAGTACTTC. This codes for CASSFRTSGNYEQYF.

This clone was counted a few times. This chain connects TRBV9 to TRBJ2-2, with 9 bases fitting TRBD1. CDR3 size: 14 residues. Losses at the gene ends were 4 bases for V and 5 bases for J; bases not matched to a gene: 3. The germline CDR1 and CDR2 sequences are SGDLS and YYNGEE. CDR3 DNA sequence: TGTGCCAGCAGCCAAGGACAGGGGACCGGGGAGCTGTTTTTT. It yields the protein CASSQGQGTGELFF.

A few counts support this clone. The chain is built from TRBV25-1 and TRBJ2-7; possibly TRBD1 for D (5 bases). This CDR3 is 11 amino acids long. V was clipped by 3 bases and J by 7 bases, with 7 bases between them. Germline V gives CDR1 MGHDK, CDR2 SYGVNS. DNA for the CDR3: TGTGCCAGCAGTGATTACAGGGAGCAGTACTTC. Protein: CASSDYREQYF.

The genes are TRBV1 and TRBJ2-1; the table assigns TRBD2, which was not confirmed against the DNA. TRBV1 is described as a pseudogene. This CDR3 comprises 18 residues. This CDR3 is CTSSQDRGGGRPYNEQFF. The DNA for the CDR3 is TGCACCAGCAGCCAAGATAGGGGGGGCGGGAGACCGTACAATGAGCAGTTCTTC.

This clone was observed a few times. This chain uses TRBV10-1 with TRBJ2-7; 7 bases agree with TRBD2. J lost 4 bases, V lost 6 bases, and 9 bases had no gene match. The length of the CDR3 is 14 residues. The germline V gene encodes CDR1 WNHNN and CDR2 SYGVQD (reference sequence). CDR3 bases: TGCGCCAGCAGCGGCGGTGGGACTAAATACGAGCAGTACTTC. Protein: CASSGGGTKYEQYF.

This clone was seen a handful of times. The rearrangement links TRBV7-6 to TRBJ2-7; D may be TRBD1 (6 bases). V shed 2 bases and J shed 0 bases, with 14 bases lying between them. Germline CDR1 and CDR2: SGHVS and FNYEAQ. This CDR3 is 16 amino acids long. CDR3 loop: CASSLHRDRSSYEQYF. The CDR3 DNA reads as TGTGCCAGCAGCTTACACAGGGACCGGAGCTCCTACGAGCAGTACTTC. The full variable domain, its missing parts supplied by reference TRBV7-6 and TRBJ2-7, is GAGVSQSPRYKVTKRGQDVALRCDPISGHVSLYWYRQALGQGPEFLTYFNYEAQQDKSGLPNDRFSAERPEGSISTLTIQRTEQRDSAMYRCASSLHRDRSSYEQYFGPGTRLTVT.